The next 9 T cell receptor beta chains were all read from a single sample in a study of T cell repertoires in aging, cancer and after chemotherapy. Peripheral blood genomic DNA, not sorted cells or RNA, was the template. Multiplex touch-down PCR with TRB-A/B primers amplified rearranged V-D-J TRB sequences. TCRdb analysed the multiplex PCR reads with MiXCR anew, one entry per CDR3 protein. The table lists some 8,000 distinct CDR3 sequences, around two fifths of them singletons, with 4% to 5.5% in the top ten. Sequenced material: blood. The receptor set was obtained from a human donor in good health.

On this clonotype itself: Its ends do not fully match the called genes, so a read error is possible. The chain couples TRBV5-5 to TRBJ2-3; D gene uncertain. CDR1 and CDR2 from the germline V gene are SGHKS and YYEKEE (reference sequence). The CDR3 spans 12 residues. The CDR3 protein is CASSLVGYTQYF. CDR3 bases: TGCGCCAGCAGCTTGGTAGGGTATACGCAGTATTTT. The variable domain in full, completed from reference TRBV5-5 and TRBJ2-3, reads DAGVTQSPTHLIKTRGQQVTLRCSPISGHKSVSWYQQVLGQGPQFIFQYYEKEERGRGNFPDRFSARQFPNYSSELNVNALLLGDSALYLCASSLVGYTQYFGPGTRLTVL.

The count of this clonotype is one. The chain couples TRBV5-1 to TRBJ1-1, with D unclear. Germline CDR1 SGHRS, CDR2 YFSETQ. This CDR3 comprises 16 residues. V lost 0 bases to trimming and J lost 0 bases, with 12 bases between them. This chain's CDR3 is CASSLAPTGMNTEAFF. As DNA, the CDR3 is TGCGCCAGCAGCTTGGCCCCGACCGGTATGAACACTGAAGCTTTCTTT.

The count of this clonotype is one. The chain recombines TRBV5-4 with TRBJ2-1, with TRBD2 matching 15 bases. The CDR3 is made up of 15 amino acids. The V and J ends lost 4 bases and 6 bases, in that order; junction bases with no gene match: 2. CDR1 and CDR2 (germline): SGHNT, YYREEE (reference sequence). The CDR3 protein is CASSPGLAGGNEQFF. CDR3 nucleotides: TGTGCCAGCAGCCCGGGACTAGCGGGAGGCAATGAGCAGTTCTTC.

The rearrangement links TRBV10-3 to TRBJ1-1; D may be TRBD1 (5 bases). The CDR3 has 14 amino acids. V gave up 5 bases and J gave up 1 base, with 11 bases separating them. The V gene's germline CDR1 is ENHRY and CDR2 SYGVKD. The CDR3 loop reads CAISSQGTNTEAFF. In nucleotides, the CDR3 is TGTGCCATCAGTAGCCAGGGAACGAACACTGAAGCTTTCTTT.

V gene TRBV27 combines with J gene TRBJ2-2, with D perhaps matching TRBD2 (6 bases). The CDR3 extends over 17 amino acids. Trimming removed 7 bases from V and 1 base from J, with 19 bases in between. Germline V lookup: CDR1 MNHEY, CDR2 SMNVEV (reference sequence). Written as DNA, the CDR3 is TGTGCCAGCAATACAGGAGGTGGGGGACTGAACACCGGGGAGCTGTTTTTT. It translates to CASNTGGGGLNTGELFF.

CDR3 region: CASSFTGQNNEQFF. The DNA for the CDR3 is TGTGCCAGCAGTTTCACCGGACAAAACAATGAGCAGTTCTTC. The chain is built from TRBV12-3 or TRBV12-4 and TRBJ2-1, with D possibly being TRBD1 (5 bases). The CDR3 runs 14 residues. V was cut by 3 bases and J by 5 bases, with 11 bases left in between.

The chain joins TRBV6-5 to TRBJ1-2; D gene unclear. Germline values: CDR1 MNHEY, CDR2 SVGAGI. This CDR3 is 13 amino acids long. Trimming cost V 0 bases and J 7 bases, with 9 bases left between them. This CDR3 reads CASSYSTGFGYTF. Here the CDR3 DNA reads TGTGCCAGCAGTTACTCTACGGGGTTTGGCTACACCTTC.

CDR3 sequence (DNA): TGTGCCAGTAGCGCAACAGGGGAATTACGCAAGCAGTACTTC. It codes for CASSATGELRKQYF. The V call is TRBV19, the J call TRBJ2-7, with 7 bases lining up with TRBD1. The CDR3 is 14 amino acids. The junction had 13 bases not matched to a gene; V was cut back by 6 bases and J by 8 bases. Germline values: CDR1 LNHDA, CDR2 SQIVND (reference sequence).

V usage is TRBV19 and J usage is TRBJ1-3; D not certain. The CDR3 consists of 16 residues. V lost 0 bases and J lost 0, with 9 bases in between. In germline, CDR1 is LNHDA, CDR2 SQIVND (reference sequence). In DNA form, the CDR3 reads TGTGCCAGTAGTATAGACGGCACTTTCTCTGGAAACACCATATATTTT. Its translation: CASSIDGTFSGNTIYF.